These 18 T cell receptor beta chains share one sample of origin, sequenced in a study of shared clonotypes between healthy human individuals. Method: immunoSEQ multiplex PCR; TCRdb's copy keeps in-frame clones and lacks some. The data show 850,000 to 1,200,000 clones, about 70% seen once. Sequenced sample: memory CD4+ T cells sorted from blood. Stated subset: CD45RA-negative fraction. The origin of the receptors is a man aged 18 to 29 in good health.

The rearrangement links TRBV13 to TRBJ1-2; D call uncertain. This CDR3 spans 12 amino acids. Trimming removed 2 bases at V and 7 bases at J, with 8 bases between. Germline CDR1 reads PRHDT; CDR2 reads FYEKMQ (reference sequence). The chain's CDR3 is CASSLTPTGYTF. CDR3 DNA sequence: TGTGCCAGCAGCTTAACCCCTACTGGCTACACCTTC.

The genes are TRBV19 and TRBJ2-7; 8 nucleotides match TRBD1. The CDR3 spans 13 residues. Per the germline V gene, CDR1 is LNHDA and CDR2 is SQIVND (reference sequence). Trimming took 4 bases from V and 8 from J; bases not matched to a gene: 7. The CDR3 here is CASSTEGQGQQYF. In nucleotides, the CDR3 is TGTGCCAGTAGTACGGAAGGACAGGGACAGCAGTACTTC. The full variable domain, in which reference TRBV19 and TRBJ2-7 provide the parts outside the CDR3, is DGGITQSPKYLFRKEGQNVTLSCEQNLNHDAMYWYRQDPGQGLRLIYYSQIVNDFQKGDIAEGYSVSREKKESFPLTVTSAQKNPTAFYLCASSTEGQGQQYFGPGTRLTVT.

The chain has TRBV27 and TRBJ1-1; D remains ambiguous. This CDR3 has 13 amino acids. V gave up 4 bases and J gave up 2 bases, with 8 bases separating them. Germline V gene sequence: CDR1 MNHEY, CDR2 SMNVEV (reference sequence). The CDR3 sequence is CASSYSPNTEAFF. For the CDR3, the DNA is TGTGCCAGCAGTTACAGCCCCAACACTGAAGCTTTCTTT.

The V call is TRBV5-1, the J call TRBJ1-4; no firm D call. The CDR3 loop spans 15 amino acids. Trimming cost V 0 bases and J 7 bases, with 13 bases left between them. Looked up from germline, CDR1 is SGHRS and CDR2 is YFSETQ. CDR3 bases: TGCGCCAGCAGCTTGGTTGCGGCCTCGGGTGAAAAACTGTTTTTT. Protein product: CASSLVAASGEKLFF.

In this sample, this clone turned up many times. The V gene is TRBV29-1, the J gene TRBJ1-5; possibly TRBD1 for D (6 bases). Germline CDR1 and CDR2: SQVTM and ANQGSEA. The CDR3 is 13 amino acids. V lost 7 bases and J 1 base, leaving 11 bases between the germline ends. The CDR3 coding sequence is TGCAGCGCCAGGACAGAGAGCAATCAGCCCCAGCATTTT. Translating gives CSARTESNQPQHF.

The chain couples TRBV4-3 to TRBJ2-7; 13 bases align to TRBD2. Germline assignment: CDR1 LGHNA and CDR2 YSLEER. This CDR3 region has 16 residues. V was pared by 6 bases and J by 5 bases, with 10 bases of the junction left unmatched. The CDR3 protein is CASRWTSGRFIHEQYF. The CDR3 nucleotides are TGCGCCAGCAGGTGGACTAGCGGGAGATTTATCCACGAGCAGTACTTC.

V usage is TRBV2 and J usage is TRBJ1-2, with D perhaps TRBD1 (5 bases). V gave up 3 bases and J gave up 4 bases, with 15 bases separating them. The CDR3 is 15 residues long. Germline lookup yields CDR1 SNHLY and CDR2 FYNNEI. Here the CDR3 reads CASSDSRGLGYGYTF. The CDR3, as DNA: TGTGCCAGCAGTGATTCAAGGGGACTAGGCTATGGCTACACCTTC.

This sequence joins TRBV28 and TRBJ1-6, with 7 nucleotides matching TRBD1. Germline V gene data show CDR1 as MDHEN and CDR2 as SYDVKM. J was trimmed by 4 bases and V by 4 bases; bases with no gene match: 13. This CDR3 comprises 18 residues. DNA for the CDR3: TGTGCCAGCAGTTCCCTAACCCGGACAGGCCTTTATAATTCACCCCTCCACTTT. This translates into CASSSLTRTGLYNSPLHF.

The CDR3 is CASSKDRTLGADTQYF. The CDR3 nucleotides read TGTGCCAGCAGCAAAGACAGGACCCTAGGGGCAGATACGCAGTATTTT. This chain joins TRBV5-6 and TRBJ2-3; possibly TRBD1 for D (6 bases). This CDR3 has 16 residues. Germline lookup yields CDR1 SGHDT and CDR2 YYEEEE. V gave up 4 bases and J gave up 4 bases, with 19 bases separating them.

Written as DNA, the CDR3 is TGCGCCAGCAGCCACGACAGGACTGAAAAACTGTTTTTT. Encoded protein: CASSHDRTEKLFF. The rearrangement uses TRBV4-3 and TRBJ1-4, with D possibly matching TRBD1 (6 bases). This CDR3 region has 13 residues. Germline loops: CDR1 LGHNA, CDR2 YSLEER. V gave up 3 bases and J gave up 7 bases, with 9 bases separating them.

V is TRBV9 and J is TRBJ2-3, with 7 positions matching TRBD1. Germline V gene data show CDR1 as SGDLS and CDR2 as YYNGEE. Losses at the gene ends were 3 bases for V and 2 bases for J; bases not matched to a gene: 3. The CDR3 extends over 14 amino acids. The CDR3 loop reads CASSATGLTDTQYF. The CDR3 nucleotides are TGTGCCAGCAGCGCGACAGGGCTCACAGATACGCAGTATTTT.

This clone showed up just a few times. The chain combines TRBV7-9 with TRBJ1-2; tentatively, D is TRBD1 (5 bases). The CDR3 is made up of 14 amino acids. The ends were cut back, 5 bases at V and 7 bases at J, with 17 bases in the middle. Germline assignment: CDR1 SEHNR and CDR2 FQNEAQ (reference sequence). CDR3 region: CASSPKSGIVGYTF. In DNA form, the CDR3 reads TGTGCCAGCAGCCCGAAATCAGGGATCGTTGGCTACACCTTC.

As concerns this clone: This same CDR3 is encoded by further DNA sequences in the sample. The CDR3 reads CASSSGQGGQETQYF. The CDR3, as DNA: TGCGCCAGCAGCTCGGGACAGGGTGGACAAGAGACCCAGTACTTC. V gene TRBV5-1 combines with J gene TRBJ2-5; 9 nucleotides agree with TRBD1. Unmatched junction bases numbered 5, after V lost 3 bases and J lost 2 bases. Germline lookup yields CDR1 SGHRS and CDR2 YFSETQ. The CDR3 has 15 residues.

The J gene is TRBJ2-1, the V gene TRBV11-3, with a tentative D call TRBD2 (6 bases). The germline gives CDR1 SGHNT, CDR2 YENEEA. V lost 1 base and J lost 0, with 10 bases in between. CDR3 length: 16 amino acids. CDR3 DNA sequence: TGTGCCAGCAGCTTAGGGGCCGGGAGCTCCTACAATGAGCAGTTCTTC. As protein: CASSLGAGSSYNEQFF.

This chain joins TRBV5-4 and TRBJ2-2; 11 bases map to TRBD1. The germline gives CDR1 SGHNT, CDR2 YYREEE (reference sequence). The V segment lost 4 bases and the J segment 8 bases; nucleotides outside the gene matches: 13. This CDR3 is built from 17 residues. The CDR3 reads CASSRGQGETSVGELFF. CDR3 nucleotides: TGTGCCAGCAGCAGGGGACAGGGGGAGACTAGCGTTGGGGAGCTGTTTTTT.

V gene TRBV21-1 combines with J gene TRBJ2-7; TRBD1 reflects the table's D call only, with no check against the DNA. TRBV21-1 is shown as a pseudogene. The CDR3 spans 16 residues. In DNA, the CDR3 is TGTGCCAGCAGCAAATATGGGACAGGGGGCCCCTACGAGCAGTACTTC. It is translated as CASSKYGTGGPYEQYF.

The chain carries TRBV11-3 and TRBJ1-1; D gene uncertain. The germline V gene encodes CDR1 SGHNT and CDR2 YENEEA. The CDR3 spans 12 residues. Trimming took off 0 bases at V and 8 bases at J, with 7 bases between the two ends. This CDR3 is CASSLDQGEAFF. CDR3 DNA sequence: TGTGCCAGCAGCTTAGATCAAGGGGAAGCTTTCTTT. The full variable domain, its missing parts supplied by reference TRBV11-3 and TRBJ1-1, is EAGVVQSPRYKIIEKKQPVAFWCNPISGHNTLYWYLQNLGQGPELLIRYENEEAVDDSQLPKDRFSAERLKGVDSTLKIQPAELGDSAVYLCASSLDQGEAFFGQGTRLTVV.

The chain recombines TRBV7-2 with TRBJ2-1; 7 bases align to TRBD1. The V segment lost 6 bases and the J segment 7 bases; nucleotides outside the gene matches: 15. From germline, CDR1 is SGHTA and CDR2 FQGNSA. This CDR3 is built from 16 residues. The CDR3 sequence is CASSLQGRGTMNEQFF. The CDR3 nucleotides read TGTGCCAGCAGTCTACAGGGGAGAGGGACAATGAATGAGCAGTTCTTC.